These T cell receptor beta chains were read from a single sample in a study of Ad26.COV2.S vaccination and SARS-CoV-2 variants. Only in-frame clones appear in the TCRdb table, and some are missing; sequencing was by immunoSEQ multiplex PCR. The repertoire includes roughly 700,000 clones, 70% to 90% of them detected once, and over 1.3% sits in the top ten. The source material was peripheral blood, sampled in a trial of Ad26.COV2.S vaccine versus placebo. These TCRs come from a person between 18 and 60 years old who received the Ad26.COV2.S COVID-19 vaccine or a placebo. Both conserved end residues are part of each CDR3. The D gene is left open where the match is weak. Rows may omit the clone size; those that give it use once, few, many or a size class.

d_gene,j_gene,abundance,v_gene,CDR3aa,CDR3nt
TRBD1,TRBJ1-5,.,TRBV3-1/TRBV3-2,CASSQDGDRAPNQPQHF,TGTGCCAGCAGCCAAGATGGGGACAGGGCTCCCAATCAGCCCCAGCATTTT
.,TRBJ2-6,.,TRBV5-6,CASSLDSGRWANVLTF,TGTGCCAGCAGCTTGGACAGCGGTAGGTGGGCCAACGTCCTGACTTTC
.,TRBJ2-5,.,TRBV7-8,CASSPGPQETQYF,TGTGCCAGCAGCCCCGGGCCTCAAGAGACCCAGTACTTC
.,TRBJ1-2,.,TRBV11-2,CASSFNLQGPNYGYTF,TGTGCCAGCAGCTTTAACCTACAGGGACCTAACTATGGCTACACCTTC
.,TRBJ2-2,.,TRBV11-2,CASSLFAYGSGELFF,TGTGCCAGCAGCTTATTTGCGTACGGGTCCGGGGAGCTGTTTTTT
.,TRBJ2-3,.,TRBV21-1,CASHRVPDTQYF,TGTGCCAGCCACAGGGTCCCCGATACGCAGTATTTT
.,TRBJ1-1,.,TRBV6-2/TRBV6-3,CASSFVGGNTEAFF,TGTGCCAGCAGTTTCGTCGGGGGCAACACTGAAGCTTTCTTT
TRBD1,TRBJ1-4,.,TRBV3-1/TRBV3-2,CASSPAPGGLEKLFF,TGTGCCAGCAGCCCAGCCCCAGGGGGCTTGGAAAAACTGTTTTTT
.,TRBJ2-2,.,TRBV3-1/TRBV3-2,CASSPSWTATGELFF,TGTGCCAGCAGCCCTAGTTGGACAGCCACCGGGGAGCTGTTTTTT
TRBD2,TRBJ2-7,once,TRBV9,CASSVGSGSSYEQYF,TGTGCCAGCAGCGTAGGAAGCGGGAGCTCCTACGAGCAGTACTTC
.,TRBJ2-7,.,TRBV3-1/TRBV3-2,CASSRTAGDSSYEQYF,TGTGCCAGCAGCCGTACTGCGGGCGACAGCTCCTACGAGCAGTACTTC
.,TRBJ2-1,.,TRBV29-1,CSAITKGSYNEQFF,TGCAGCGCAATTACTAAGGGGTCCTACAATGAGCAGTTCTTC
.,TRBJ1-4,.,TRBV7-9,CASSSAQSNEKLFF,TGTGCCAGCAGCTCTGCCCAGTCTAATGAAAAACTGTTTTTT
.,TRBJ1-4,.,TRBV5-5,CASSPTVIATNEKLFF,TGTGCCAGCAGCCCGACGGTCATAGCAACTAATGAAAAACTGTTTTTT
TRBD2,TRBJ2-7,.,TRBV9,CASTRRAGGEQYF,TGTGCCAGCACGCGGAGGGCCGGGGGGGAGCAGTACTTC
.,TRBJ2-5,.,TRBV18,CASSPPQIETQYF,TGTGCCAGCTCACCACCGCAGATAGAGACCCAGTACTTC